These T cell receptor beta chains were read from a single sample in a study of T cell repertoires in cytomegalovirus infection. TCRdb redid the calling of the reads with MiXCR, one entry per CDR3 protein. The sample holds about 770,000 distinct CDR3 sequences, about 29% seen once. Their antigen targets remain unknown. The sequences come from cultured CD8+ T cells from PBMCs, collected from culture after CMV antigen stimulation. These receptors originate from a human donor in good health (CMV status not recorded). Some clones in this sample may be carry-over from other donors' samples. The CDR3 runs from the conserved cysteine through the conserved F or W. D genes are given only for firm matches. Where a row states a size, it is once, few, many or the class of an expanded clone; other rows omit it.

TRBV11-2	few	TRBD1	TRBJ2-1	CASSHGTGYNEQFF	TGTGCCAGCAGCCATGGGACAGGGTACAATGAGCAGTTCTTC
TRBV27	-	-	TRBJ2-1	CASSLQEYYNEQFF	TGTGCCAGCAGTTTGCAGGAGTACTACAATGAGCAGTTCTTC
TRBV19	many	-	TRBJ1-1	CAVTQVGFTEAFF	TGTGCCGTTACCCAGGTGGGCTTCACTGAAGCTTTCTTT
TRBV11-2	many	-	TRBJ2-5	CASQYQETQYF	TGTGCCAGCCAGTACCAAGAGACCCAGTACTTC
TRBV27	few	-	TRBJ2-7	CASSPFRGYEQYF	TGTGCCAGCAGTCCCTTTCGGGGGTACGAGCAGTACTTC
TRBV2	-	TRBD1	TRBJ2-1	CATRDRIYNEQFF	TGTGCCACCAGGGACAGGATCTACAATGAGCAGTTCTTC
TRBV7-9	many	TRBD2	TRBJ2-1	CASSLGRTSGGLMYNEQFF	TGTGCCAGCAGCTTAGGTAGGACTAGCGGGGGCCTCATGTACAATGAGCAGTTCTTC
TRBV7-2	many	-	TRBJ1-1	CASSLKTASYTEAFF	TGTGCCAGCAGCTTAAAGACAGCTTCTTACACTGAAGCTTTCTTT
TRBV7-9	-	-	TRBJ1-1	CASSTQGRNTEAFF	TGTGCCAGCAGCACACAGGGCCGGAACACTGAAGCTTTCTTT
TRBV7-2	many	-	TRBJ1-2	CASSLAGGLANYGYTF	TGTGCCAGCAGCTTAGCAGGGGGTCTAGCTAACTATGGCTACACCTTC